The clone carrying this T cell receptor beta chain occurred many times. The data are from a study of T cells in Graves' hyperthyroidism and ophthalmopathy. The CDR3 consists of 14 residues. V gave up 3 bases and J gave up 10 bases; unmatched junction bases: 9. Germline values: CDR1 SGHRS, CDR2 YFSETQ. The source material, RNA transcripts, was used to amplify TCR beta CDR3 regions. The study used the HTBI primer set for a first-round RT-PCR of the TCR CDR3. TCRdb re-called the multiplex PCR reads with MiXCR, one entry per CDR3 protein. Seen here are under 600,000 distinct CDR3 sequences, around 15% observed once, and the top ten hold approximately 3.5%.

Sequencing was carried out using blood. The chain has TRBV5-1 and TRBJ2-1; 8 bases match TRBD2. The receptor was isolated from a woman aged 40 to 50 with Graves' ophthalmopathy. Here the CDR3 DNA reads TGCGCCAGCAGCTCGGGACTAGAGGGAGGGGAGCAGTTCTTC. Its translation is CASSSGLEGGEQFF.